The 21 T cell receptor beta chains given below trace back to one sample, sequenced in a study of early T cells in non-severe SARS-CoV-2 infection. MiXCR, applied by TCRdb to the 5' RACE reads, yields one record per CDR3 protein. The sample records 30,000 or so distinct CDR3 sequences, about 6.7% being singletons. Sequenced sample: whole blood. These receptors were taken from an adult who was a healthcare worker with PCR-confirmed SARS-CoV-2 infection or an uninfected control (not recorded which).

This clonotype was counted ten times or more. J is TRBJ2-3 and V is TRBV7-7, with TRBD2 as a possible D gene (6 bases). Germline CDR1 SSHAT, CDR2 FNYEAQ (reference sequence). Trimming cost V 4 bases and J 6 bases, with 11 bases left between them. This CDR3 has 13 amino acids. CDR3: CASSSGTSDTQYF. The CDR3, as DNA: TGTGCCAGCAGCTCCGGGACTTCTGATACGCAGTATTTT.

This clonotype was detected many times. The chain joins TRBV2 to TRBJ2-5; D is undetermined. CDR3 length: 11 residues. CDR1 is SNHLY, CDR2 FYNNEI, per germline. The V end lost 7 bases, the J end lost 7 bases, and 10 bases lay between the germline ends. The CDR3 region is CASTTLGTQYF. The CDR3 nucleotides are TGTGCCAGCACCACCCTGGGGACCCAGTACTTC.

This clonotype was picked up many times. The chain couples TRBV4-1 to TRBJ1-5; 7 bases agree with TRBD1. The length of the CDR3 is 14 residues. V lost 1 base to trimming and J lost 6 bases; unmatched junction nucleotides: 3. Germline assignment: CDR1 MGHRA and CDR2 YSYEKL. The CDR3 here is CASSQGTGGQPQHF. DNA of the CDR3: TGCGCCAGCAGCCAAGGGACAGGAGGTCAGCCCCAGCATTTT.

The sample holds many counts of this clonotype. The chain's CDR3 is CAIGFGPSDEQFF. CDR3 coding DNA: TGTGCCATTGGCTTCGGGCCTTCTGATGAGCAGTTCTTC. The V gene is TRBV10-3, the J gene TRBJ2-1; D gene unclear. The CDR3 loop spans 13 amino acids. V was pared by 9 bases and J by 8 bases, with 17 bases between. CDR1 is ENHRY and CDR2 is SYGVKD in the germline V gene.

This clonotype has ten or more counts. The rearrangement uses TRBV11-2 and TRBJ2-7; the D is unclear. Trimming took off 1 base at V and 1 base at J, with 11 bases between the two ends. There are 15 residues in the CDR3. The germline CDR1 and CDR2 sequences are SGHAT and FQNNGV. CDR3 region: CASSLVGLESYEQYF. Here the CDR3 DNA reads TGTGCCAGCAGCTTAGTAGGCCTAGAGTCCTACGAGCAGTACTTC.

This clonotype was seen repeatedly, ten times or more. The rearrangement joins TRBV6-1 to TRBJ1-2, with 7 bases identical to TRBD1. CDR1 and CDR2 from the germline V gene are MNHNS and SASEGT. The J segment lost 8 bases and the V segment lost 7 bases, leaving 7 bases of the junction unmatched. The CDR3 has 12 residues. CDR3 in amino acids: CASTWDSRGYTF. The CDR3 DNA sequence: TGTGCCAGCACCTGGGACAGCCGCGGCTACACCTTC.

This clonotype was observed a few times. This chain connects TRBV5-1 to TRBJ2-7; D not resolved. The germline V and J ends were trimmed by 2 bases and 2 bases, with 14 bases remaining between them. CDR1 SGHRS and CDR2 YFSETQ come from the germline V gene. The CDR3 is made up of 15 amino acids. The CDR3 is CASSLTMGGAYEQYF. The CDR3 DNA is TGCGCCAGCAGCTTAACGATGGGTGGAGCCTACGAGCAGTACTTC.

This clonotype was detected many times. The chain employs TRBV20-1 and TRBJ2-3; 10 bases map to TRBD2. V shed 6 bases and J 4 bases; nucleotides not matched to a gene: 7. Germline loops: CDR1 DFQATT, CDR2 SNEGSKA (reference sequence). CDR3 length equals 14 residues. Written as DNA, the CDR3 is TGCAGTGCCCCGAGGAGCGGGAGGGCAGATACGCAGTATTTT. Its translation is CSAPRSGRADTQYF.

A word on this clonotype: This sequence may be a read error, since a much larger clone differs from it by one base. The CDR3 is CASSELGRQGFELYF. The CDR3 nucleotides are TGTGCCAGCAGTGAACTAGGGAGACAGGGATTCGAGCTGTACTTC. The chain employs TRBV6-1 and TRBJ2-7; 7 bases fit TRBD1. Germline CDR1 and CDR2: MNHNS and SASEGT. This CDR3 is 15 amino acids long.

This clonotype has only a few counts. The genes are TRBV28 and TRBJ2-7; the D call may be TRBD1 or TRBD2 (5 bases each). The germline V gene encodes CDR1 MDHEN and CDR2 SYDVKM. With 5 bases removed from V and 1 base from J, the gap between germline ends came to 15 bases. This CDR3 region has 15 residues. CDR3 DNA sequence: TGTGCCAGCAGTACAACCGGGACGGGATCCTACGAGCAGTACTTC. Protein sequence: CASSTTGTGSYEQYF.

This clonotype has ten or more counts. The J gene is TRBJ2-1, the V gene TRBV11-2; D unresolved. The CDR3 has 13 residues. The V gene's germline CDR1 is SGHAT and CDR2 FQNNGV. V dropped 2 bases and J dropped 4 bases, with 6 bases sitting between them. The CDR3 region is CASSLSNYNEQFF. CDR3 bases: TGTGCCAGCAGCTTAAGCAATTACAATGAGCAGTTCTTC. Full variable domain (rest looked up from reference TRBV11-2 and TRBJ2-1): EAGVAQSPRYKIIEKRQSVAFWCNPISGHATLYWYQQILGQGPKLLIQFQNNGVVDDSQLPKDRFSAERLKGVDSTLKIQPAKLEDSAVYLCASSLSNYNEQFFGPGTRLTVL.

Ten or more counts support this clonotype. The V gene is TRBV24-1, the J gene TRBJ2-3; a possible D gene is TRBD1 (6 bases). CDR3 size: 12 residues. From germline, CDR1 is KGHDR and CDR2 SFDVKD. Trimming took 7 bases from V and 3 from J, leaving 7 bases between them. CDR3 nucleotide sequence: TGTGCCACCAGGGACAGTACAGATACGCAGTATTTT. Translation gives CATRDSTDTQYF.

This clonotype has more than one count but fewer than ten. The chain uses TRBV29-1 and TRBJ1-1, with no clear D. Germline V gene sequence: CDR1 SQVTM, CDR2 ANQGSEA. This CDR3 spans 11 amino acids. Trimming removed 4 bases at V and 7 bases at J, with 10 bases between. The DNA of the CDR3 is TGCAGCGTTGCCACGGACGTTGAAGCTTTCTTT. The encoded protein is CSVATDVEAFF.

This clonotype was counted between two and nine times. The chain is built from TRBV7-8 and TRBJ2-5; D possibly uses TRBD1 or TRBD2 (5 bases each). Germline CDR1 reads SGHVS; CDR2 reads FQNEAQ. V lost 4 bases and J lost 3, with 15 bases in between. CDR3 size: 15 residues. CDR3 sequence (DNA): TGTGCCAGCAGCTCTTCCCGACAGCGGAAAGAGACCCAGTACTTC. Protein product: CASSSSRQRKETQYF.

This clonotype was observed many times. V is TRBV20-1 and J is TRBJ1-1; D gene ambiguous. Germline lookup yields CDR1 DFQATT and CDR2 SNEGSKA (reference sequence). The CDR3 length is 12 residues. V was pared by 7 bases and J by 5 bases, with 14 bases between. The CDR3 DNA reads TGCAGTGTACCCGTGGGGATGACTGAAGCTTTCTTT. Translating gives CSVPVGMTEAFF.

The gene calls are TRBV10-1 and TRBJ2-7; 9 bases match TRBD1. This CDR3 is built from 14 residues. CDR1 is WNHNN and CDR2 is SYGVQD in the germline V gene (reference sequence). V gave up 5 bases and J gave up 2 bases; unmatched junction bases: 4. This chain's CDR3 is CASSRDRATYEQYF. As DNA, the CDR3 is TGCGCCAGCAGTAGGGACAGGGCAACCTACGAGCAGTACTTC.

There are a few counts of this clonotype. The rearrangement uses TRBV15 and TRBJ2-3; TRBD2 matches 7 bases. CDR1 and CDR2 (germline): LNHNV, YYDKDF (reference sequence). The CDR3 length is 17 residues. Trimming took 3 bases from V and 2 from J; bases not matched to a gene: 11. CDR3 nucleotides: TGTGCCACCAGCAGTAACGGACTTAGCGGGCTCACAGATACGCAGTATTTT. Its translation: CATSSNGLSGLTDTQYF.

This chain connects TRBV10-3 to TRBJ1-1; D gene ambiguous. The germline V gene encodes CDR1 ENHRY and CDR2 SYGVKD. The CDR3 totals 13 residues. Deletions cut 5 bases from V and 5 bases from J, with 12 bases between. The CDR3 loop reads CAISPAGRTEAFF. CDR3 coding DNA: TGTGCCATCAGTCCCGCGGGGAGGACTGAAGCTTTCTTT.

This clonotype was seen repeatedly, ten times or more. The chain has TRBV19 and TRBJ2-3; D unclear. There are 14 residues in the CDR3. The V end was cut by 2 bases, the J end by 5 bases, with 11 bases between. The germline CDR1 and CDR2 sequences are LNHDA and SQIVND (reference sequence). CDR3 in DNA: TGTGCCAGTAGTATATCTATAACTGAAGATACGCAGTATTTT. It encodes CASSISITEDTQYF.

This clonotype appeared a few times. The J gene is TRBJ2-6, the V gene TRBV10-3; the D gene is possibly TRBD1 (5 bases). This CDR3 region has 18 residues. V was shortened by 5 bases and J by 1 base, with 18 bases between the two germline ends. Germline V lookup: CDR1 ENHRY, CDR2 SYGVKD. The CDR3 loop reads CAISPREGTQSGANVLTF. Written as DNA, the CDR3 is TGTGCCATCAGTCCCAGGGAAGGAACACAATCTGGGGCCAACGTCCTGACTTTC.

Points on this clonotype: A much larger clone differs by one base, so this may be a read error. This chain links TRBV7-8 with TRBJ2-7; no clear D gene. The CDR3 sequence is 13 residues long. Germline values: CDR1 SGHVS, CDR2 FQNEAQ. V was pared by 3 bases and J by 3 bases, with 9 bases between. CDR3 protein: CASSLRNYYEQYF. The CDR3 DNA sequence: TGTGCCAGCAGCTTGAGAAACTACTACGAGCAGTACTTC.